Given below is one T cell receptor (beta chain) in context. Its specificity is unknown. Each CDR3 protein is one row after TCRdb ran MiXCR on the 5' RACE reads. The sample consists of 510,000 or so distinct CDR3 sequences, 15% of them appearing once. The sample originates from a study of identical twins. Findings of the study overall: Cord blood beta clonotypes that were abundant carried fewer insertions, and memory repertoires showed no such trend.

Germline assignment: CDR1 SQVTM and CDR2 ANQGSEA. Trimming removed 6 bases at V and 6 bases at J, with 20 bases between. The CDR3 runs to 14 residues. This same sample was also taken into another study, of yellow fever vaccine responses in identical twins.

The sequenced sample consisted of CD4+ T cells sorted from blood. This receptor was identified in a woman under 30 in good health. The chain joins TRBV29-1 to TRBJ1-2, with no clear D. The CDR3 DNA sequence: TGCAGCGTCACCCCAGGAGGCAGTATCCATGGCTACACCTTC. Amino acid sequence: CSVTPGGSIHGYTF.